This TCR beta chain was recorded in a study of tumor-infiltrating lymphocytes in primary liver carcinoma. Overall study results and limits: Relative to blood, tumors carried a significantly larger fraction of the repertoire in their top 250 clones (p = 0.039).

The CDR3 totals 16 residues. Concerning this clonotype: The antigen is not known. The junction and the germline gene differ at one end; a read error may be behind it.

The authors made TCR beta cDNA from about 500 ng total RNA with a constant-region primer. It was through three nested multiplex PCR rounds of slightly modified ARM-PCR that TCR beta libraries arose. The first two PCR rounds used TRBV1-TRBV30 primers with a Cbeta primer, about 9 cycles each. MiXCR was run by TCRdb on the multiplex PCR reads, yielding one entry per CDR3 protein. The table includes about 180,000 distinct CDR3 sequences, 50% to 75% detected once. Unsorted whole blood supplied the RNA, and germline DNA was extracted too. Sequenced input: peripheral blood. The J gene is TRBJ2-5, the V gene TRBV12-3 or TRBV12-4; TRBD2 agrees at 8 bases. This receptor was identified in a man aged 35 to 55 with primary liver carcinoma and hepatitis B virus infection. The CDR3 here is CASSLGPVGAGETLYF. CDR3 bases: TGTGCCAGCAGTTTAGGGCCCGTAGGAGCGGGGGAGACCCTGTACTTC.